This TCR beta chain was obtained from a study of tumor and adjacent non-tumor tissue in lung cancer (dated by TCRdb to 2017 to 2018). For the study in its entirety: Patients with adenocarcinoma (roughly 12), squamous cell carcinoma (2) and small cell lung cancer (1) were included in the cohort. The roughly 15 enrolled patients, of whom some 10 were men and 5 were women, were aged about 31 to 76 years and were diagnosed with TNM stage I to III disease. Sequencing produced about 130,000,000 productive TCRbeta reads in total, an average of approximately 4.2 million reads per sample. The study compared bulk TCRbeta repertoires from lung tumor tissue and matched distant non-tumor lung tissue of roughly 15 lung cancer patients. For each patient, one tumor sample and one normal lung sample were taken, giving 25 to 30 paired specimens that underwent TCRbeta CDR3 sequencing.

Bulk unsorted tissue served as the source for RNA extraction, and RNA quality was assessed using a NanoDrop ND-1000 and an Agilent 2100. For the normal lung samples, distant non-tumor tissue was collected more than 3 cm away from the tumor edge. All donors had newly diagnosed lung cancer, had not received prior chemotherapy, and were admitted for thoracic surgery in China between August and November 2014. The study excluded patients who had received radiotherapy or chemotherapy before or who had another cancer at the same time. Pieces of surgical tissue measuring about 1-2 cm3 were kept in RNAlater solution and stored at -80 degrees C until use. Regarding this clonotype: No antigen is known for it. The junction shows a germline mismatch at one end, possibly a read error.

The CDR3 holds 14 amino acids from the cysteine to the phenylalanine. Just the 42-base CDR3 DNA is kept, in frame starting at base 1. Library preparation employed multiplex PCR. The sequencer listed for this sample is Illumina HiSeq 2500. TCRbeta libraries were built by three rounds of nested PCR using primers (Table S4), following protocols modified from ARM-PCR. Before sequencing, PCR products of 200-500 bp were cut from the gel and purified using the QIAquick gel extraction kit. Under the source paper's analysis protocol: Reads were cleaned with Trimmomatic, merged with FLASH into complete CDR3 sequences, and assigned to V(D)J germline segments with MiTCR. Clonal diversity was computed as the inverse Simpson's index with VDJtools. Productive reads were defined as in-frame sequences without a premature stop codon. TCRdb reanalyzed the raw reads on its own, using fastp at Q25 for trimming and MiXCR for clone calling, and kept in-frame beta chains. All rows with the same CDR3 protein become a single entry with the most common DNA and genes. These V and J calls rely on TCRdb rather than the paper's analysis. This sample gives approximately 110,000 distinct CDR3 sequences in total; roughly three fifths of them show up just once. Clones ranked in the top ten supply roughly 20% of the sample.

Findings and caveats that apply to the study as a whole: With only about 16 patients in the cohort, the authors noted that larger samples and more detailed clinical data are needed. The sequencing platform is not named in the methods, and unique molecular identifiers are not mentioned. Tumor tissue showed significantly higher TCR diversity (inverse Simpson) than normal lung tissue, at 431.37 vs 166.20 (P = 0.0075, Mann-Whitney U test). Younger patients had significantly higher TCR diversity, and higher tumor TCR diversity was associated with shorter overall and disease-free survival. Because peripheral blood was not sequenced, the blood TCRbeta repertoires of the lung cancer patients in the study went unexamined. In normal lung, the top 100 clones accounted for a significantly larger cumulative share of the repertoire than in tumor tissue.

The sequencing input was distant non-tumor lung tissue. The clonotype comes from a man aged 60-69 years with non-small cell lung cancer. The chain is encoded by TRBV12-3 or TRBV12-4 joined to TRBJ2-7, with no confidently assigned D gene. The CDR3 protein: CTSSLGSGFYEQYF. The sequenced DNA is TGTACCAGCAGTTTGGGTAGTGGCTTCTACGAGCAGTACTTC.